This T cell receptor beta chain was found in a study of blood T cell repertoires in COVID-19. The wider study: COVID-19 samples from acute and convalescent phases originated in the United States, Italy and Spain. Sources were T cells, B-cell-depleted T cells, or PBMCs; the material itself was cDNA or gDNA.

In the original workflow: Amplification of reference gene primers was used by the study to estimate nucleated cell counts. Sequencing was performed with immunoSEQ multiplex PCR; in TCRdb, only in-frame clones are kept and a portion is missing. V, J and clone size are taken as reported in that table, and D and trimming were inferred from the DNA itself. The profile shows tens of thousands of clones, more than 90% of them singletons. CDR3 size: 15 residues. Germline V gene sequence: CDR1 MDHEN, CDR2 SYDVKM. Deletions cut 4 bases from V and 7 bases from J, with 14 bases between. V gene TRBV28 combines with J gene TRBJ1-6; D is perhaps TRBD1 (5 bases). This sequence originates from a man aged 50 to 59 with active COVID-19. Sequencing used peripheral blood. CDR3 in DNA: TGTGCCAGCAGTTGGGATGGGGGGGGAAATTCACCCCTCCACTTT. This translates into CASSWDGGGNSPLHF. The entire variable domain, with the rest obtained from reference TRBV28 and TRBJ1-6, is as follows: DVKVTQSSRYLVKRTGEKVFLECVQDMDHENMFWYRQDPGLGLRLIYFSYDVKMKEKGDIPEGYSVSREKKERFSLILESASTNQTSMYLCASSWDGGGNSPLHFGNGTRLTVT.